The source of this T cell receptor beta chain is a study of Ad26.COV2.S vaccination and SARS-CoV-2 variants (dated by TCRdb to 2020 to 2022). Describing the broader study: Vaccine-arm donors were drawn from COV1001, a multicentre, randomized, double-blind, placebo-controlled phase I-IIa trial of Ad26.COV2.S in healthy adults. Ad26.COV2.S was administered intramuscularly at a dose of 5x10^10 or 1x10^11 viral particles, either as one shot or as two shots given 56 days apart. TCRbeta repertoire sequencing served as the tool for gauging how specific and how broad the SARS-CoV-2-reactive T cell receptors were following Ad26.COV2.S vaccination. The TCR-sequenced set comprised about 32 samples: some 20 Ad26.COV2.S vaccine recipients, 5 placebo recipients and 8 SARS-CoV-2 convalescent individuals. Trial participants were randomized into five groups of five, in which low-dose or high-dose Ad26.COV2.S was given once or twice, or placebo was given on both occasions. Investigators did not know the trial group allocation while performing experiments and assessing outcomes.

Here is what the overall study found, with its caveats: Higher spike-specific TCR breadth was observed in Ad26.COV2.S recipients than in placebo recipients (P = 0.0014). The study was not powered to compare responses between vaccine doses or regimens. The authors noted that the TCR breadth and depth analyses may have underestimated total T cell responses. Vaccine and placebo recipients had similar non-spike TCR breadth, a finding consistent with the vaccine containing only spike. After vaccination, substantial breadth of spike-specific CD8+ and CD4+ T cell responses was reported.

As to this clone: It has no known antigen specificity. The record has no base qualities; no much larger clone is one base away.

CDR3 length: 19 amino acids, cysteine to phenylalanine. Only the CDR3 DNA is retained, 57 bases long and in frame from the first base. For CDR1 and CDR2, the germline V gene lists MGHRA and YSYEKL. Here V drops 0 bases and J drops 4 bases, and the junction holds 14 bases not matched to any gene. The immunoSEQ Assay was the method used to sequence TCRbeta CDR3 regions. After extraction, genomic DNA underwent amplification by bias-controlled multiplex PCR, followed by high-throughput sequencing. The authors' pipeline ran thus. To quantify the absolute abundance of every unique TCRbeta CDR3 region, sequences were collapsed and filtered. T cell fraction was estimated by normalization of TCRbeta template counts to usable DNA, with usable DNA being measured through amplification of reference genes present in all nucleated cells. Repertoire TCRs were annotated as SARS-CoV-2-specific when V gene, CDR3 amino acid sequence and J gene were exactly matched to a known reactive TCR set. The reference SARS-CoV-2 TCR set was obtained from MIRA and was filtered for enrichment in COVID-19-positive ImmuneCODE repertoires, whereby public or cross-reactive TCRs were removed. Based on the MIRA antigens, annotated TCRs were further analysed at the level of specific ORF or position within ORF. Depth was the summed frequency of annotated unique rearrangements, while breadth was defined as annotated unique rearrangements over total unique productive rearrangements. TCR breadth was compared between groups using two-sided Wilcoxon rank-sum tests. TCRdb obtained this table from immuneACCESS and retained in-frame rearrangements with V and J assigned. These tables miss some clones; where compared with another copy, unresolved V genes account for less than half of the shortfall, and the remainder is unexplained. V, J and clone size were drawn from that table, and D and trimming were deduced from the DNA. A total of approximately 250,000 clones appear in this sample, around 85% of them only once. Of the sample, roughly 3% falls within the top ten clones.

The sample's treatment or condition label is to be understood as: about 20 received Ad26.COV2.S at low or high dose, single or two shots; several received placebo; per-sample allocation not given. For vaccine and placebo recipients, the sequenced repertoires came from samples collected on day 63 after the first injection. In Cohort 1b, roughly 26 adults aged 18-55 years were enrolled at a single site in Boston, USA, between 29 July and 7 August 2020. As a vaccine, Ad26.COV2.S was a replication-incompetent adenovirus type 26 vector that expressed a prefusion-stabilized SARS-CoV-2 spike protein derived from the original Wuhan strain.

The V and J segments used are TRBV4-1 and TRBJ2-3, with 9 bases matching TRBD2. The input for sequencing was peripheral blood, taken in a trial of Ad26.COV2.S vaccine versus placebo. The clonotype originates from a person between 18 and 65 years old who received the Ad26.COV2.S COVID-19 vaccine or a placebo. CDR3 region: CASSQDVTRGGDGADTQYF. The nucleotides read TGCGCCAGCAGCCAAGATGTGACACGCGGGGGGGACGGGGCAGATACGCAGTATTTT.